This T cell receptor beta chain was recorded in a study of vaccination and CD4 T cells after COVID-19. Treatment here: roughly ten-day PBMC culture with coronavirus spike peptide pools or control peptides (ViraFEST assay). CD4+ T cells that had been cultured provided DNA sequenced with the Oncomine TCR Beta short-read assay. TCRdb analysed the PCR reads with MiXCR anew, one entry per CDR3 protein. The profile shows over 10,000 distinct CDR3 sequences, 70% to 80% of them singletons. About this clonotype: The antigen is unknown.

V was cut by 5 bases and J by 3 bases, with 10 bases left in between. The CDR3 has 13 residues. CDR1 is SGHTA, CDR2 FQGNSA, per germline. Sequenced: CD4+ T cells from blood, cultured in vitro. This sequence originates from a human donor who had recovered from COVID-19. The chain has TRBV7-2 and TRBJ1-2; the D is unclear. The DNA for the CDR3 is TGTGCCAGCAGCCTTTACAGCGACTATGGCTACACCTTC. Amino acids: CASSLYSDYGYTF.